There are a few counts of the clone carrying this T cell receptor beta chain. The entry originates in a study of T cells in tuberculosis. On the study more broadly: PBMC were archived before or within 7 days of starting treatment.

TCRdb's copy holds only in-frame clones and misses some; the assay was immunoSEQ multiplex PCR. This repertoire shows about 34,000 clones, 90% to 95% found once; its top ten account for over 9.5%. Time point defined: new active TB diagnosis, blood taken before or within 7 days of starting treatment. Germline V CDR1 and CDR2: SEHNR, FQNEAQ (reference sequence). The CDR3 runs to 13 residues. The J segment lost 2 bases and the V segment lost 8 bases, leaving 4 bases of the junction unmatched. This sequence joins TRBV7-9 and TRBJ2-3; 7 positions match TRBD2. This sequence was found in an adult with tuberculosis. The source was PBMCs, collected at tuberculosis diagnosis. CDR3 protein: CASGGVTTDTQYF. The CDR3 DNA is TGTGCCAGCGGGGGGGTCACCACAGATACGCAGTATTTT.